The clone carrying this TCR beta chain was seen a few times. Its cognate antigen is unknown. This sample is drawn from a study of T-cell reconstitution after alpha-beta-depleted transplantation in children. Study-wide results and limits: Some patients owed their high day-60 TCRbeta diversity to surviving recipient T cells and thymic progenitors. Where alpha-beta T cells came from about two months after transplant was reportedly several hundred expanded graft clones. The main origin of T-cell counts and diversity one year after transplant was newly produced T cells.

The germline V gene has CDR1 MNHEY and CDR2 SVGEGT. The CDR3 is 14 amino acids. Trimming pared 5 bases from V and 9 bases from J, leaving 19 bases between. Preparing the TCRbeta library involved the use of unique molecular identifiers. TCRdb itself ran the PCR reads through MiXCR, one entry per CDR3 protein. The repertoire includes about 290,000 distinct CDR3 sequences, around 7.3% of them detected once, and about 8.2% sits in the top ten. This specimen consisted of peripheral blood, obtained 360 days after TCRalphabeta/CD19-depleted stem cell transplant. This TCR was sampled from a female patient aged 2-9 years who had a stem cell transplant for Fanconi anemia, so the T cells may come from the graft donor. The chain couples TRBV6-2 or TRBV6-3 to TRBJ1-2; no firm D call. CDR3 sequence (DNA): TGTGCCAGCAGTACGACACTAGCCCTGCCGAGCTACACCTTC. Its translation is CASSTTLALPSYTF.